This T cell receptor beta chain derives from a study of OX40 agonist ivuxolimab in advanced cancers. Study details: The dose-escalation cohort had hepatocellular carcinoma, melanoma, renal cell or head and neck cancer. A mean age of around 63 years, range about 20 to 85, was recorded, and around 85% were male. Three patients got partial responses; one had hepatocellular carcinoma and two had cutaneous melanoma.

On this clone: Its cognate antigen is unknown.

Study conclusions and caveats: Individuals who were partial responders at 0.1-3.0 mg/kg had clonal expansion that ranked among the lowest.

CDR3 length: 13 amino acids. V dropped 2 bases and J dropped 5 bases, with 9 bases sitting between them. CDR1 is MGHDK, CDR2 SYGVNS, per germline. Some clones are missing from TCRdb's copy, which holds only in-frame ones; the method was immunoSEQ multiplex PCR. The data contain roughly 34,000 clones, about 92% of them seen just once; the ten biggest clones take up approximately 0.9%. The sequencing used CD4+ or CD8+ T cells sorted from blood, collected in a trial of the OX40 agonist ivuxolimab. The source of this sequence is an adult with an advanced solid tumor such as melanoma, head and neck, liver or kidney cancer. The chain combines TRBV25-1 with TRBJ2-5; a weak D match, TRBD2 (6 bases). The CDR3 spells CASSEKGRETQYF. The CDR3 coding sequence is TGTGCCAGCAGTGAAAAGGGGAGGGAGACCCAGTACTTC.